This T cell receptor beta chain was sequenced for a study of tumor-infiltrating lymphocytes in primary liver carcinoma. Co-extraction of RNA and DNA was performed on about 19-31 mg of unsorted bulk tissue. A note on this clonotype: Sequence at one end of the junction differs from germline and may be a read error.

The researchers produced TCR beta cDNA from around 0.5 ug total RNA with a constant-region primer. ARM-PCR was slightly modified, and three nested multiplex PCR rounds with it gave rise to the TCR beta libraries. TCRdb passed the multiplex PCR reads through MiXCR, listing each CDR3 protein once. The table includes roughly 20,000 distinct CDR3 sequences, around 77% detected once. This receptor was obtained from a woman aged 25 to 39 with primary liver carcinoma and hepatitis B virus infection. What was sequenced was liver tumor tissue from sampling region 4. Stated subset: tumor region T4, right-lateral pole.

As DNA, the CDR3 is TGTGCCACCAGCCCGGGAGGCCTCTCCAACGAGCAGTACTTC. Its translation is CATSPGGLSNEQYF. The gene calls are TRBV7-9 and TRBJ2-7; 7 bases align to TRBD2. The CDR3 loop spans 14 amino acids. Germline V lookup: CDR1 SEHNR, CDR2 FQNEAQ (reference sequence).